This T cell receptor beta chain stems from a study of blood T cell repertoires in COVID-19. For the study at large: Nucleic acid was either cDNA or gDNA, and it came from T cells, B-cell-depleted T cells, or PBMCs.

TCRdb's copy holds only in-frame clones and misses some; the assay was immunoSEQ multiplex PCR. The sample shows about 120,000 clones, 90% of them seen only once. V gave up 1 base and J gave up 1 base, with 8 bases separating them. Germline CDR1 reads SGHRS; CDR2 reads YFSETQ. This CDR3 contains 14 residues. The V and J genes are TRBV5-1 and TRBJ1-2, with D uncertain. Sequences were obtained from peripheral blood. The origin of this receptor is a human donor with active COVID-19. The donor label of this sample is uncertain. In nucleotides, the CDR3 is TGCGCCAGCAGCTTGTACGGGGTTAACTATGGCTACACCTTC. Its translation is CASSLYGVNYGYTF. Full variable domain (outside the CDR3, taken from reference TRBV5-1 and TRBJ1-2): KAGVTQTPRYLIKTRGQQVTLSCSPISGHRSVSWYQQTPGQGLQFLFEYFSETQRNKGNFPGRFSGRQFSNSRSEMNVSTLELGDSALYLCASSLYGVNYGYTFGSGTRLTVV.